This T cell receptor (beta chain) was obtained from a study of radiation and T cells in renal cell carcinoma. Findings and caveats of the study: Sampling covered only 0.75 to 1 g of each tumor.

Treatment indicated: treatment-naive control, cytoreductive nephrectomy. Control tumors came from treatment-naive patients without prior radiation. The protocol was immunoSEQ multiplex PCR, while the TCRdb copy is restricted to in-frame clones and leaves out a portion. The data hold 15,000 to 17,000 clones, with roughly 50% observed a single time. The CDR3 totals 16 residues. CDR1 and CDR2 (germline): SGHVS, FNYEAQ. V lost 1 base to trimming and J lost 5 bases, with 17 bases between them. Turning to this clone: Its antigen remains unidentified.

The source of this sequence is a man in his fifties with renal cell carcinoma. This material consisted of tumor tissue, taken from a patient whose treatment was nephrectomy without radiotherapy. The chain combines TRBV7-6 with TRBJ1-1, with D possibly being TRBD1 (6 bases). The CDR3 is CASSLEGSGAWTEAFF. CDR3 bases: TGTGCCAGCAGCTTAGAAGGATCGGGGGCATGGACTGAAGCTTTCTTT.